Shown below are 23 T cell receptor beta chains from a single sample sequenced in a study of blood T cell repertoires in COVID-19. Assay: immunoSEQ multiplex PCR; the TCRdb copy retains only in-frame clones and omits some. The data contain 190,000 or so clones, about 82% of them singletons. Material: PBMCs or T cells enriched from blood (not recorded which). Source of these receptors: a woman aged 25 to 39 who had recovered from COVID-19.

This clone appeared a single time. This chain links TRBV3-1 (or the pseudogene TRBV3-2) with TRBJ2-1; perhaps TRBD1 as D (6 bases). CDR1 is LGHDT and CDR2 is YNNKEL in the germline V gene (reference sequence). The CDR3 runs 12 residues. Trimming shortened V by 4 bases and J by 15 bases, and 16 bases separated the two germline ends. The CDR3 DNA sequence: TGTGCCAGCAGCCCCCACAGGGACGGCCTGTTCTTC. As protein: CASSPHRDGLFF.

The chain carries TRBV28 and TRBJ1-2; TRBD1 is a possible D gene (6 bases). Germline V gives CDR1 MDHEN, CDR2 SYDVKM. This CDR3 contains 14 residues. The ends were cut back, 4 bases at V and 6 bases at J, with 15 bases in the middle. CDR3 coding DNA: TGTGCCAGCAGTTGGGACAACGGTCTGGATGGCTACACCTTC. It is translated as CASSWDNGLDGYTF.

The rearrangement uses TRBV7-2 and TRBJ2-1; 7 bases agree with TRBD1. Germline trimming cut 5 bases from V and 10 bases from J; bases unmatched to any gene: 11. This CDR3 comprises 14 residues. Germline assignment: CDR1 SGHTA and CDR2 FQGNSA. As DNA, the CDR3 is TGTGCCAGCAGCGAGGGACAGAGTAAACGGGAGCAGTTCTTC. Amino acid sequence: CASSEGQSKREQFF.

The J gene is TRBJ2-1, the V gene TRBV5-1; 10 bases line up with TRBD2. J lost 7 bases, V lost 3 bases, and 10 bases had no gene match. CDR1 is SGHRS and CDR2 is YFSETQ in the germline V gene. The CDR3 covers 16 residues. In DNA form, the CDR3 reads TGCGCCAGCAGCTCCACCGGGACTAGCGTAGGAAATGAGCAGTTCTTC. Protein: CASSSTGTSVGNEQFF.

CDR3 in DNA: TGTGCCATCAGACAGGGGGGGAACACTGAAGCTTTCTTT. This encodes CAIRQGGNTEAFF. The chain employs TRBV10-3 and TRBJ1-1; 8 positions match TRBD1. V lost 6 bases and J lost 1; bases outside the gene matches: 1. The CDR3 covers 13 residues. Germline-derived CDR1 and CDR2 are ENHRY and SYGVKD.

This clone was found once. The CDR3 DNA reads as TGTGCCAGCAGCCAAGAGGGGGCTACAGCGGGAGTAATCGGGGAGCTGTTTTTT. Translating gives CASSQEGATAGVIGELFF. This chain connects TRBV4-2 to TRBJ2-2, with 8 bases identical to TRBD2. This CDR3 contains 18 residues. V lost 0 bases and J lost 7; bases outside the gene matches: 13. CDR1 and CDR2 from the germline V gene are LGHNA and YNFKEQ.

This chain uses TRBV18 with TRBJ2-3, with 9 bases lining up with TRBD2. This CDR3 has 15 amino acids. V shed 3 bases and J 6 bases; nucleotides not matched to a gene: 7. Germline assignment: CDR1 KGHSH and CDR2 LQKENI. The CDR3 DNA reads as TGTGCCAGCTCACCGGGCGGGAGGGCCGTGGATACGCAGTATTTT. This gives the protein CASSPGGRAVDTQYF.

V usage is TRBV18 and J usage is TRBJ2-2; 7 bases align to TRBD2. The V and J ends lost 0 bases and 6 bases, in that order; junction bases with no gene match: 10. CDR1 and CDR2 from the germline V gene are KGHSH and LQKENI. The length of the CDR3 is 17 residues. Here the CDR3 reads CASSPPASGSGPGELFF. Here the CDR3 DNA reads TGTGCCAGCTCACCACCGGCTAGCGGATCCGGACCCGGGGAGCTGTTTTTT.

V usage is TRBV7-2 and J usage is TRBJ2-1; TRBD2 matches 8 bases. The CDR3 is made up of 18 amino acids. Germline CDR1 is SGHTA and CDR2 is FQGNSA. V dropped 5 bases and J dropped 5; count of bases not matched to a gene: 17. The CDR3 region has the DNA TGTGCCAGCAGCACCAGTGCATCGGGGGCGGGAGGTCACAATGAGCAGTTCTTC. Protein product: CASSTSASGAGGHNEQFF.

A remark on this clone: A read error may produce the germline difference seen at one junction end. The chain combines TRBV7-8 with TRBJ2-7, with D possibly TRBD2 on 5 matching bases. Germline V gene data show CDR1 as SGHVS and CDR2 as FQNEAQ. The CDR3 is 14 residues long. Here the CDR3 reads CASSLNRGGYGQYF. The CDR3 DNA is TGTGCCAGCAGCTTGAATAGAGGAGGTTACGGGCAGTACTTC.

The J gene is TRBJ2-7, the V gene TRBV9, with D perhaps matching TRBD2 (6 bases). The CDR3 consists of 15 residues. Looked up from germline, CDR1 is SGDLS and CDR2 is YYNGEE. V lost 1 base, J lost 3 bases, and 14 bases lay in between. The DNA for the CDR3 is TGTGCCAGCAGCGTATATCGCAGGGAGGACTACGAGCAGTACTTC. This codes for CASSVYRREDYEQYF.

The V and J genes are TRBV19 and TRBJ1-2; no reliable D call. Germline V gene lookup returns CDR1 LNHDA and CDR2 SQIVND (reference sequence). The CDR3 covers 13 residues. Trimming took 7 bases from V and 6 from J, leaving 15 bases between them. The CDR3 DNA is TGTGCCAGTAAGAGTCAGGAGGCGAATGGCTACACCTTC. Protein: CASKSQEANGYTF.

The chain couples TRBV15 to TRBJ2-2, with a weak D call TRBD1 (6 bases). V was trimmed by 8 bases and J by 4 bases, leaving 17 bases between them. In germline, CDR1 is LNHNV, CDR2 YYDKDF (reference sequence). This CDR3 comprises 15 residues. In DNA form, the CDR3 reads TGTGCCACCTGCAAAACTCAGGGGAGCACCGGGGAGCTGTTTTTT. It codes for CATCKTQGSTGELFF.

This clone was found a few times. The rearrangement joins TRBV19 to TRBJ2-7; 11 bases line up with TRBD1. The CDR3 extends over 13 amino acids. The germline V gene encodes CDR1 LNHDA and CDR2 SQIVND (reference sequence). The V segment lost 5 bases and the J segment 6 bases; nucleotides outside the gene matches: 3. CDR3 region: CASSPGTGGEQYF. The CDR3 DNA sequence: TGTGCCAGTAGTCCGGGGACAGGGGGCGAGCAGTACTTC.

This sequence joins TRBV9 and TRBJ1-4; D call uncertain. Per the germline V gene, CDR1 is SGDLS and CDR2 is YYNGEE. This CDR3 is built from 15 residues. Trimming removed 0 bases from V and 8 bases from J, with 14 bases in between. The CDR3 nucleotides are TGTGCCAGCAGCGTAGTTGACGGGGTAGGCGAAAAACTGTTTTTT. Amino acids: CASSVVDGVGEKLFF. The entire variable domain, with the rest obtained from reference TRBV9 and TRBJ1-4, is as follows: DSGVTQTPKHLITATGQRVTLRCSPRSGDLSVYWYQQSLDQGLQFLIQYYNGEERAKGNILERFSAQQFPDLHSELNLSSLELGDSALYFCASSVVDGVGEKLFFGSGTQLSVL.

The V gene is TRBV7-2, the J gene TRBJ1-4; TRBD1 aligns across 8 bases. The CDR3 spans 17 residues. Germline V gives CDR1 SGHTA, CDR2 FQGNSA. The ends lost 5 bases at V and 4 bases at J; junction bases unmatched: 12. CDR3 residues: CASSLRPRTGFNEKLFF. CDR3 sequence (DNA): TGTGCCAGCAGCCTCCGGCCTCGGACAGGGTTTAATGAAAAACTGTTTTTT.

The chain employs TRBV2 and TRBJ2-2; tentatively, D is TRBD2 (6 bases). The CDR3 totals 16 residues. Trimming stripped 3 bases from V and 4 bases from J, with 15 bases between. Per the germline V gene, CDR1 is SNHLY and CDR2 is FYNNEI. The CDR3, as DNA: TGTGCCAGCAGTGACGGGAGACCCCCCGTCACCGGGGAGCTGTTTTTT. This sequence encodes CASSDGRPPVTGELFF.

The V gene is TRBV10-2, the J gene TRBJ2-3; D possibly corresponds to TRBD1 (6 bases). Between the trimmed V and J ends, which lost 4 bases and 0 bases, there was a span of 14 bases. Germline lookup yields CDR1 WSHSY and CDR2 SAAADI. The CDR3 is 16 residues long. CDR3 amino acids: CASSGYRARSTDTQYF. Written as DNA, the CDR3 is TGCGCCAGCAGTGGCTACAGGGCGCGAAGCACAGATACGCAGTATTTT.

V usage is TRBV28 and J usage is TRBJ2-7; TRBD1 aligns across 8 bases. The CDR3 sequence is 15 residues long. V lost 4 bases to trimming and J lost 3 bases; unmatched junction nucleotides: 8. CDR1 is MDHEN, CDR2 SYDVKM, per germline. The CDR3 DNA follows: TGTGCCAGCAGTTCCTTACAGGGGGATCTCTACGAGCAGTACTTC. Its translation: CASSSLQGDLYEQYF.

The rearrangement uses TRBV5-6 and TRBJ1-1; D perhaps matches TRBD1 (6 bases). The CDR3 length is 18 residues. The V end was cut by 5 bases, the J end by 3 bases, with 26 bases between. Per germline, CDR1 SGHDT and CDR2 YYEEEE. CDR3: CASSPTLSGGALYTEAFF. The CDR3 DNA reads TGTGCCAGCAGTCCCACGCTCTCGGGGGGGGCCCTATACACTGAAGCTTTCTTT.

The V call is TRBV5-1, the J call TRBJ1-4; 7 positions match TRBD1. CDR1 SGHRS and CDR2 YFSETQ come from the germline V gene. This CDR3 contains 16 residues. The ends lost 1 base at V and 4 bases at J; junction bases unmatched: 7. The CDR3 loop reads CASSLLGTAFNEKLFF. DNA for the CDR3: TGCGCCAGCAGCTTGCTCGGGACAGCCTTTAATGAAAAACTGTTTTTT.

This clone was seen a few times. The chain recombines TRBV9 with TRBJ1-2; 8 nucleotides agree with TRBD1. Germline V CDR1 and CDR2: SGDLS, YYNGEE. The CDR3 length is 19 residues. V gave up 4 bases and J gave up 8 bases; unmatched junction bases: 25. The chain's CDR3 is CASSYSGGTGNRQPWGYTF. The CDR3 coding sequence is TGTGCCAGCAGCTACAGCGGGGGGACAGGTAATCGACAGCCCTGGGGCTACACCTTC.

The V call is TRBV15, the J call TRBJ2-7; TRBD2 aligns across 13 bases. CDR3 size: 13 residues. Germline V CDR1 and CDR2: LNHNV, YYDKDF (reference sequence). Trimming removed 10 bases from V and 8 bases from J; junction bases left unmatched: 8. The CDR3 coding sequence is TGTGCCATCGGGACTAGCGGGATGCTTCAGCAGTACTTC. Translated, it gives CAIGTSGMLQQYF.